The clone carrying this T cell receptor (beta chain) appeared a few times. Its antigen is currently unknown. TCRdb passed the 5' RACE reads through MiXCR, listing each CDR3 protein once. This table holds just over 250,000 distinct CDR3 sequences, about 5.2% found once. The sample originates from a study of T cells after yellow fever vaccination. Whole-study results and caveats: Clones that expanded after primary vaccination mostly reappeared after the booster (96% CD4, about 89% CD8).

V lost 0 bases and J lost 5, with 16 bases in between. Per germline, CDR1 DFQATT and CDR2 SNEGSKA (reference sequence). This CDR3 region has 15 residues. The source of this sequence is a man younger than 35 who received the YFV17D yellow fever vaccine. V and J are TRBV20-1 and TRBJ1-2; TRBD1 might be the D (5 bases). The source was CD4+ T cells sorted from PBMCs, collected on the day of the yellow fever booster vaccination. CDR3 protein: CSARDPKGVDYGYTF. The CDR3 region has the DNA TGCAGTGCTAGAGATCCGAAAGGGGTGGATTATGGCTACACCTTC.